This T cell receptor beta chain comes out of a study of blood T cell repertoires in COVID-19. The table came from immunoSEQ multiplex PCR; TCRdb's copy has only in-frame clones and leaves some out. The table has 70,000 or so clones, 90% to 95% seen once. This clone occurred once. V shed 2 bases, J shed 8 bases, and the junction held 8 bases outside the gene matches. The CDR3 loop spans 14 amino acids. Looked up from germline, CDR1 is MNHEY and CDR2 is SVGAGI. The TCR originated in a human donor in a cohort sampled during active COVID-19. Sequenced material: peripheral blood. The chain joins TRBV6-5 to TRBJ1-2; 7 bases fit TRBD1. The CDR3 DNA reads TGTGCCAGCAGTTACCAGACAGGGCGCGGCGGCTACACCTTC. It specifies CASSYQTGRGGYTF.